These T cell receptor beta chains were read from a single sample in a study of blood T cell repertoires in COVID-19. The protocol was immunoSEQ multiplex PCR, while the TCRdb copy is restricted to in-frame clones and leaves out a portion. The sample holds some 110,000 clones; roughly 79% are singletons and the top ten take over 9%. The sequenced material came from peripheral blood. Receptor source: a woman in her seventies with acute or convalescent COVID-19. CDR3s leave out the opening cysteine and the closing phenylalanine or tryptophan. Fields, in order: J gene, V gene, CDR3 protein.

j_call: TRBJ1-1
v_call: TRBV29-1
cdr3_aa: SVVAAKVQAF

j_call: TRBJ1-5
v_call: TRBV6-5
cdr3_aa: ASSPDRGLGQPQH

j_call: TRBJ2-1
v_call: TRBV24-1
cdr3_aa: ATSDTASGGDYNEQF

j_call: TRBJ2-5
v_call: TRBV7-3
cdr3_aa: ASSLRTGQETQY

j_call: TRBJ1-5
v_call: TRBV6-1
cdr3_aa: ASSEMFILGNQPQH

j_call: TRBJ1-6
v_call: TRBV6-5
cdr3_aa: ASRGQGNYNSPLH

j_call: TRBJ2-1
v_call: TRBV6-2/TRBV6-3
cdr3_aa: ASSLLAGERF

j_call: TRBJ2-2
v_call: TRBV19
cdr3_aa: ASRRGGDTGELF

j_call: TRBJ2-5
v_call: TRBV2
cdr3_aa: ASSNRGGYRETQY

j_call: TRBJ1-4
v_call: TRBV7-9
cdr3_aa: AVAEADEKLF

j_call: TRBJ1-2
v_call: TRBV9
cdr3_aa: ASSAPSEQSYRGYT

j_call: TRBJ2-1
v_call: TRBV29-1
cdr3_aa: SVRGRANEQF

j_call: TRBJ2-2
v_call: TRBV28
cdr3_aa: ASWDRGRRTGELF

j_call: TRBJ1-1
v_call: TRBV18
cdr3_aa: ASSPVFRAVSQGVEAF

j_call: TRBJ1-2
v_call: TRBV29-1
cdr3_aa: SVERQDYGYT

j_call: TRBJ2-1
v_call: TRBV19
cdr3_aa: ASSIGRGRIYEQF

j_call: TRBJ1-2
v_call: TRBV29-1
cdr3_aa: SVLTGLGYT

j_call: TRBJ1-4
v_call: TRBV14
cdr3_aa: ASSQVRGEKLF

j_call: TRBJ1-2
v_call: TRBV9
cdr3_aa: ASSAQPRAHNYGYT

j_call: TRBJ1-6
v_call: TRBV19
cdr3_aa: ASSSLNSPLH

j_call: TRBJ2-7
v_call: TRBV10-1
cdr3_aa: ASSSTGSSYEQY

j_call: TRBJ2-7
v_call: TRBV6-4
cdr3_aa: ASRALRFRGGRYEQY

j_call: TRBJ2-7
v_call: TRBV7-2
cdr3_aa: ASSLGPGSGAYEQY

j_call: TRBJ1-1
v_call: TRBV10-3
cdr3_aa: AISEGQGVLNTEAF

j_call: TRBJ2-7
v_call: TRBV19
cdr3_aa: ASSWDSASYEQY

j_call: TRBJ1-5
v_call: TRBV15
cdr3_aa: ATLGPGATNQPQH

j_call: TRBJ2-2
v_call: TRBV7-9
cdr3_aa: ASSPLSDHSAGELF

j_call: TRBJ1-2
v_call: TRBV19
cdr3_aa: ASRASHAPTDNHYGYT

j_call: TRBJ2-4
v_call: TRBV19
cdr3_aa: ASSQSKGYIQY

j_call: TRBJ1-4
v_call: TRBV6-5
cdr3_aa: ASSQGQGDEKLF

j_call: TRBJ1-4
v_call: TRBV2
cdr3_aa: ASSAPRTTNEKLF

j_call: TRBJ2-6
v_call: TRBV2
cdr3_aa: ASSREGGANVLT

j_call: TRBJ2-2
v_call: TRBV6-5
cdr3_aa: ASRDLATGELF

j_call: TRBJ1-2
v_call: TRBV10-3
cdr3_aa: AISEGQGADGYT

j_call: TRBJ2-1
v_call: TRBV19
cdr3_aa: ASSIGSSGGAGEQF

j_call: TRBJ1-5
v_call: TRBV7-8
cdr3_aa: ASSSLGYRGSGNQPQH

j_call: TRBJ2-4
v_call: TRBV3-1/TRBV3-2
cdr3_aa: ASSQGGLALR

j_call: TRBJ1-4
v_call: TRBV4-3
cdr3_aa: ASSQDLGAGDEKLF

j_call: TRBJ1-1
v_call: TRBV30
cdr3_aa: AWSSTGNTEAF

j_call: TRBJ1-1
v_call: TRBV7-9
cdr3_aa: ASSPDTLNTEAF

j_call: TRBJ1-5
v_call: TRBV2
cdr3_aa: ASSEALRGAFNQPQH

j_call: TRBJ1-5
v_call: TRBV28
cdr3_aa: ASSLPGGNQPQH

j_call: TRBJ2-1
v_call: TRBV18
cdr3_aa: ASSPYSYSYNEQF

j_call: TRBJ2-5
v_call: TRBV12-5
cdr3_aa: ASGLVAASRETQY